Listed below are T cell receptor beta chains from one sample, sequenced in a study of spatial heterogeneity in lung cancer. TCRdb analysed the 5' RACE reads with MiXCR anew, one entry per CDR3 protein. The table records about 3,300 distinct CDR3 sequences, 15% to 20% of them present only once. The material was PBMCs, obtained at follow-up. Every receptor here comes from a male donor with early-stage non-small cell lung cancer. Both conserved end residues are trimmed from each CDR3. The D gene is left open where the match is weak. Size values are once, few and many counts, or a class for expanded clones, and some rows have none.

V	J	size	D	CDR3
TRBV18	TRBJ1-1	large	-	ASSLGPKAF
TRBV9	TRBJ2-2	-	-	ASSVELTTGELF
TRBV4-1	TRBJ2-7	once	-	ASSAGRGVSYEQY
TRBV10-3	TRBJ2-6	many	TRBD2	AVGLAGGGSSGANVLT
TRBV4-3	TRBJ1-6	-	TRBD1	ASSPGTGNNSPLH
TRBV19	TRBJ1-2	medium-sized	-	ASSTTGDTYGYT
TRBV12-3/TRBV12-4	TRBJ1-6	medium-sized	TRBD1	ASSPGQGRASPLH
TRBV5-5	TRBJ2-7	few	TRBD2	ASSLVGGEDEQY
TRBV7-2	TRBJ2-4	-	-	ASSLDHGQNIQY
TRBV24-1	TRBJ2-1	medium-sized	TRBD1	ATSPLGRQGILHSYNEQF
TRBV5-1	TRBJ1-6	many	-	ASSSREKANSPLH
TRBV11-2	TRBJ2-1	once	-	ASTHDTYNEQF